This TCR beta chain was sequenced during a study of T cell repertoires and Cas9 in healthy adults. TCRdb's copy holds only in-frame clones and misses some; the assay was immunoSEQ multiplex PCR. The table lists approximately 21,000 clones, roughly nine tenths of them singletons, with 0.69% in the top ten. The CDR3 sequence is 13 residues long. Germline CDR1 is MNHNS and CDR2 is SASEGT. Trimming took 9 bases from V and 7 from J; bases not matched to a gene: 9. The source material was CD4+ effector T cells (CD127+, CD25-, CD137-, CD154-) from PBMCs; culture status not recorded. The genes are TRBV6-1 and TRBJ2-1, with 7 bases identical to TRBD1. The sequence was collected from a human donor in good health. This chain's CDR3 is CASNQGVRNEQFF. CDR3 in DNA: TGTGCCAGTAATCAGGGGGTAAGGAATGAGCAGTTCTTC.